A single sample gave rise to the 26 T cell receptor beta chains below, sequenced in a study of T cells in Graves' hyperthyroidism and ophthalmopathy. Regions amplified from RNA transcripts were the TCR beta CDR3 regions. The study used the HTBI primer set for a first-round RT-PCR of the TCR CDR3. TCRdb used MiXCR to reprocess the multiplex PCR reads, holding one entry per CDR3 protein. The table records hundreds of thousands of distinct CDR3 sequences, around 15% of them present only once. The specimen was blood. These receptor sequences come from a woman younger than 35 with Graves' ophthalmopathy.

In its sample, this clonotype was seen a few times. In DNA form, the CDR3 reads TGTGCCAGCAGACGAACGGGACGGAACTCTGGGGCCAACGTCCTGACTTTC. It is translated as CASRRTGRNSGANVLTF. The chain links TRBV6-1 to TRBJ2-6, with D possibly being TRBD1 or TRBD2 (5 bases each). Trimming removed 6 bases at V and 0 bases at J, with 15 bases between. The CDR3 loop spans 17 amino acids. CDR1 MNHNS and CDR2 SASEGT come from the germline V gene.

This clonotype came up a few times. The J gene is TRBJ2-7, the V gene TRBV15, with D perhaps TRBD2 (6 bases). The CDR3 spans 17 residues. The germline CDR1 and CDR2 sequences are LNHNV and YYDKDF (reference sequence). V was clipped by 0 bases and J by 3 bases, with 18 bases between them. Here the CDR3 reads CATSRDISVGGNYEQYF. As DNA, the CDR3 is TGTGCCACCAGCAGAGATATTTCGGTAGGCGGGAACTACGAGCAGTACTTC.

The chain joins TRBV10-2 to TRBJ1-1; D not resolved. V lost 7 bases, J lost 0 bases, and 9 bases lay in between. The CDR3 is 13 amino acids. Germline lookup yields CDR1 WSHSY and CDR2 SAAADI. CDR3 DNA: TGCGCCAGCACCGAATCAGTGAACACTGAAGCTTTCTTT. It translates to CASTESVNTEAFF.

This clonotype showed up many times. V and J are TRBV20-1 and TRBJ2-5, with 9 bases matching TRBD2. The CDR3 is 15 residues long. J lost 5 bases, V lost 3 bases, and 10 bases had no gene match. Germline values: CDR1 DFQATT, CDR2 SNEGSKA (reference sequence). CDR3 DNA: TGCAGTGCTAGTATCAGTCGGCGGGGGGGGGAGACCCAGTACTTC. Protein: CSASISRRGGETQYF.

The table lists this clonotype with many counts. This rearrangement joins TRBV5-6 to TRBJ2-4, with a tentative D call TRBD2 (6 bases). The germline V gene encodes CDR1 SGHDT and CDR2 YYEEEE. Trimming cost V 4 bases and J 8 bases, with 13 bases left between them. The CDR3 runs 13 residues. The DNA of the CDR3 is TGTGCCAGCAGCCCGGGGGAGAAGGACATTCAGTACTTC. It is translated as CASSPGEKDIQYF. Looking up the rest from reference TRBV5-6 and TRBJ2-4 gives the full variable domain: DAGVTQSPTHLIKTRGQQVTLRCSPKSGHDTVSWYQQALGQGPQFIFQYYEEEERQRGNFPDRFSGHQFPNYSSELNVNALLLGDSALYLCASSPGEKDIQYFGAGTRLSVL.

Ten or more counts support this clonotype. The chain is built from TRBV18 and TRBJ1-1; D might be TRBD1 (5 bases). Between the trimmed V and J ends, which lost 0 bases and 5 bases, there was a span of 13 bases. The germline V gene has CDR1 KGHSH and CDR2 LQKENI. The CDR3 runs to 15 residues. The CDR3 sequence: CASSPPLSQGTEAFF. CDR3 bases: TGTGCCAGCTCACCACCCCTTTCTCAGGGTACTGAAGCTTTCTTT.

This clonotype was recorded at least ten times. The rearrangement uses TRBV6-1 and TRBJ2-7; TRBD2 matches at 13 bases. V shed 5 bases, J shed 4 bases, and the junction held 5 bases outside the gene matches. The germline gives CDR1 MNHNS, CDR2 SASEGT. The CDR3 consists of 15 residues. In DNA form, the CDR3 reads TGTGCCAGCAGTCCAACGACTAGCGGGGGGTACGAGCAGTACTTC. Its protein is CASSPTTSGGYEQYF.

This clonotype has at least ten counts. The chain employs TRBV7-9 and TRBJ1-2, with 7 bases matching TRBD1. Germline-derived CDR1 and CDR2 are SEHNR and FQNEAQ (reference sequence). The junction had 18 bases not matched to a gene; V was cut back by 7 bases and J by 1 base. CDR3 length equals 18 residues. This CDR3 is CASTRSRRWDSINYGYTF. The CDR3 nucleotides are TGTGCCAGCACCCGTAGTCGTCGCTGGGACAGCATTAACTATGGCTACACCTTC.

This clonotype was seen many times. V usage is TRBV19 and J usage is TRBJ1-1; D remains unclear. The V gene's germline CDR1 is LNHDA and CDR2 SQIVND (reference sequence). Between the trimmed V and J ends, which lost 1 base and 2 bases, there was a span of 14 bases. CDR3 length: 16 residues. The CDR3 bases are TGTGCCAGTAGTATAGGGCACGATGAGCTAAACACTGAAGCTTTCTTT. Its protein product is CASSIGHDELNTEAFF.

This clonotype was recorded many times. This CDR3 is CASSPEGATNEKLFF. The CDR3 DNA reads TGTGCCAGCAGTCCCGAAGGTGCAACTAATGAAAAACTGTTTTTT. This chain connects TRBV28 to TRBJ1-4; D not resolved. Trimming stripped 5 bases from V and 0 bases from J, with 10 bases between. Germline assignment: CDR1 MDHEN and CDR2 SYDVKM. This CDR3 is built from 15 residues.

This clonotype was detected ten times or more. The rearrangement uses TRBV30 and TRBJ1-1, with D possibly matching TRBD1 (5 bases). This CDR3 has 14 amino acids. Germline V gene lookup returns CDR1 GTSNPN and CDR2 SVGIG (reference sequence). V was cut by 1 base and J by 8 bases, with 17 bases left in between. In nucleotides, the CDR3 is TGTGCCTGGAGTGGGGGACTCCTACTTCGAGAAGCTTTCTTT. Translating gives CAWSGGLLLREAFF.

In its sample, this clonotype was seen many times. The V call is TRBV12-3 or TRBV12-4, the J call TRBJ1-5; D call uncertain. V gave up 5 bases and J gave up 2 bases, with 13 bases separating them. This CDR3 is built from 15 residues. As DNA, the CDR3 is TGTGCCAGCAGTGGCCCAGGCGGGGGCAATCAGCCCCAGCATTTT. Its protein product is CASSGPGGGNQPQHF.

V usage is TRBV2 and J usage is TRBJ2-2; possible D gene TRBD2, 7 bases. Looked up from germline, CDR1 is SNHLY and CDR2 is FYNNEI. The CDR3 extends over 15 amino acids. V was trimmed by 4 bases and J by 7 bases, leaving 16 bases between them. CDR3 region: CASSVWGGGGGELFF. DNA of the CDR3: TGTGCCAGCAGTGTATGGGGCGGGGGCGGCGGGGAGCTGTTTTTT.

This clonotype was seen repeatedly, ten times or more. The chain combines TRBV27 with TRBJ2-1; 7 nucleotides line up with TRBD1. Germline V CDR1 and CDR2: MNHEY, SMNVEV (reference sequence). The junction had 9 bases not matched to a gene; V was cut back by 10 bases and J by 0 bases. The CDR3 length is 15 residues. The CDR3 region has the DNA TGTGCCACCAAGACAGGGTTCAGCTCCTACAATGAGCAGTTCTTC. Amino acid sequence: CATKTGFSSYNEQFF.

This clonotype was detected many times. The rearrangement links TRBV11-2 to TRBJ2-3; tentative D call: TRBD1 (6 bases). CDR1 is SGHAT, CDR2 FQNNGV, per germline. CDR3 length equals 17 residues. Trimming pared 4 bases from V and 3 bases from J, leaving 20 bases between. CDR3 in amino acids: CASSSPDRAVWTDTQYF. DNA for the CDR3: TGTGCCAGCAGCTCCCCGGACAGAGCCGTCTGGACAGATACGCAGTATTTT.

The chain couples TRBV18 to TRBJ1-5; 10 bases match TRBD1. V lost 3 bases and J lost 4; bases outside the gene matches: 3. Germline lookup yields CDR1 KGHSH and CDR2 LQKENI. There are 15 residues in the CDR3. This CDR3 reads CASSPGTGVNQPQHF. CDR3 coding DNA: TGTGCCAGCTCACCCGGGACAGGGGTAAATCAGCCCCAGCATTTT.

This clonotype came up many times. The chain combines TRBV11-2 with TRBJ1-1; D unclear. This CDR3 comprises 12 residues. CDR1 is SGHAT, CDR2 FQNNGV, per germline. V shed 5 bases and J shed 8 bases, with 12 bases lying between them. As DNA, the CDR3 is TGTGCCAGCAGCAGGAACACGGACGAAGCTTTCTTT. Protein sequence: CASSRNTDEAFF.

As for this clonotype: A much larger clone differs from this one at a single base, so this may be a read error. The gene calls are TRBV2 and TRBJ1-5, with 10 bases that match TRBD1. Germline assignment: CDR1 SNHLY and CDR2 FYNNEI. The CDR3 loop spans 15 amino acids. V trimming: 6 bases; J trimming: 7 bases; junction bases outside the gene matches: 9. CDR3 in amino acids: CASRWTGGSRQPQHF. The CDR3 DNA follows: TGTGCCAGCAGGTGGACAGGGGGAAGTCGGCAGCCCCAGCATTTT.

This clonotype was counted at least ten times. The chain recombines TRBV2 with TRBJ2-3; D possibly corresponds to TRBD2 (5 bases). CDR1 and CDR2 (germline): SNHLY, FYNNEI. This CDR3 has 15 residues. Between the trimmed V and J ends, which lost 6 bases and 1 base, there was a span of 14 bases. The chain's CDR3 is CASSPGISGTDTQYF. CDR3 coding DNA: TGTGCCAGCAGCCCCGGGATCTCAGGCACAGATACGCAGTATTTT.

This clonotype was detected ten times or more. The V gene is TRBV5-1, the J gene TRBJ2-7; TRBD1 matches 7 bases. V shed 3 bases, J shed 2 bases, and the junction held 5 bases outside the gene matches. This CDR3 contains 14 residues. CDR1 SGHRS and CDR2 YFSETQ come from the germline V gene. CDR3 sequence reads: CASSSRQGAYEQYF. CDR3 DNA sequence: TGCGCCAGCAGCTCAAGACAGGGAGCCTACGAGCAGTACTTC.

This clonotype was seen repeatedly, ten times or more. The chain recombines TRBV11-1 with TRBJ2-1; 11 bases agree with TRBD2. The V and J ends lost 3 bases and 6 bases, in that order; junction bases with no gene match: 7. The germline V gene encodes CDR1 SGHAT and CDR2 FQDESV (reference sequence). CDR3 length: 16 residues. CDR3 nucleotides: TGTGCCAGCAGCTTGGGTCTAGCGGGGGGTCTCAATGAGCAGTTCTTC. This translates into CASSLGLAGGLNEQFF.

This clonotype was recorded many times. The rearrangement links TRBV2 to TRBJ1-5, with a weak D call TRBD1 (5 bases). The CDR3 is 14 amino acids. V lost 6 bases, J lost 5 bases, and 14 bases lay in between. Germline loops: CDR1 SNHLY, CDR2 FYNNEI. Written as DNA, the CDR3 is TGTGCCAGCAGCCCGGATCCCAGGGATCAGCCCCAGCATTTT. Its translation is CASSPDPRDQPQHF.

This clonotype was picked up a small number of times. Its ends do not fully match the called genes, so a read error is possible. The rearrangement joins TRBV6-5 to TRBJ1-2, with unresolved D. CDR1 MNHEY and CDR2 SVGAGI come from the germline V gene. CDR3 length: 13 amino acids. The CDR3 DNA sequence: TGTGCCAACAGTTACTCGTTTCGGAATGGCTACACCTTC. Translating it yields CANSYSFRNGYTF.

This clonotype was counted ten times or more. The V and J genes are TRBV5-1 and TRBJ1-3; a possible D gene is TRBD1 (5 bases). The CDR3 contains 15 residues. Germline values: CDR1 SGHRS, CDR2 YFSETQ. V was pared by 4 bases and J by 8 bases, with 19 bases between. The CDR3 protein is CASSKNPGPGDTIYF. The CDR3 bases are TGCGCCAGCAGCAAGAATCCGGGACCCGGGGACACCATATATTTT.

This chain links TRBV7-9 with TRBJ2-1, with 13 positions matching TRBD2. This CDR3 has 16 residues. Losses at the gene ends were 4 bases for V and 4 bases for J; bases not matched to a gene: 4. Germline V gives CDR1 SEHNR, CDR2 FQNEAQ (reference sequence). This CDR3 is CASSSTSGRKYNEQFF. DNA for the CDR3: TGTGCCAGCAGCTCGACTAGCGGGAGGAAATACAATGAGCAGTTCTTC.

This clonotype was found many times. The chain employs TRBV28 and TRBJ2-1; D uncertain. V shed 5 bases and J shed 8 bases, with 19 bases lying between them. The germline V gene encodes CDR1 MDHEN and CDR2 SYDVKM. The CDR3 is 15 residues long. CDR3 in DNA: TGTGCCAGCAGTATGATTAGGGCCCCCGTACATGAGCAGTTCTTC. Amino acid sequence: CASSMIRAPVHEQFF.